This TCR beta chain came from a study of blood T cell repertoires in COVID-19. Study-level background: From the United States, Italy and Spain came samples of acute and convalescent COVID-19. T cells, B-cell-depleted T cells, or PBMCs supplied cDNA or gDNA.

Profiled with immunoSEQ multiplex PCR; TCRdb holds only in-frame clones, not every one. Here the sample spans under 150,000 clones, about 83% being singletons. The CDR3 totals 16 residues. Trimming pared 1 base from V and 1 base from J, leaving 15 bases between. The J gene is TRBJ2-7, the V gene TRBV5-7; tentative D call: TRBD1 (6 bases). TRBV5-7 is designated an ORF whose function remains uncertain. The sequence was obtained from a man between 40 and 49 years old with active or convalescent COVID-19. Sequenced sample: peripheral blood. The CDR3 here is CASSLSSAGTSYEQYF. As DNA, the CDR3 is TGTGCCAGCAGCTTGTCGTCGGCAGGGACATCCTACGAGCAGTACTTC.